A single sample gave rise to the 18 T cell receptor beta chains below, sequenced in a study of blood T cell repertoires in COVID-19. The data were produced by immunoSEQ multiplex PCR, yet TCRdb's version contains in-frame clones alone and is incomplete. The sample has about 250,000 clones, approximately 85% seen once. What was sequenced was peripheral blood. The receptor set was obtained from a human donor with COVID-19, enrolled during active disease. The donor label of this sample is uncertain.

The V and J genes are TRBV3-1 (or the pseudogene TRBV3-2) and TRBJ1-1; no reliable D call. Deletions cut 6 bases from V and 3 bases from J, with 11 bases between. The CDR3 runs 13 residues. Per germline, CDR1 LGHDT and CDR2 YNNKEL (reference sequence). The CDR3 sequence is CASRAGLDTEAFF. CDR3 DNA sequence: TGTGCCAGCAGGGCGGGTTTGGACACTGAAGCTTTCTTT.

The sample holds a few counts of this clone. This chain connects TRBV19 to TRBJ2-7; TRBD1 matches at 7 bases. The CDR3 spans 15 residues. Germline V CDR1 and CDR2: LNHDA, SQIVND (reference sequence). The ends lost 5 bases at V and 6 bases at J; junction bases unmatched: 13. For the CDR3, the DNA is TGTGCCAGTAGTGCCCAGACAGGGAGCGGTGGCGAGCAGTACTTC. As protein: CASSAQTGSGGEQYF.

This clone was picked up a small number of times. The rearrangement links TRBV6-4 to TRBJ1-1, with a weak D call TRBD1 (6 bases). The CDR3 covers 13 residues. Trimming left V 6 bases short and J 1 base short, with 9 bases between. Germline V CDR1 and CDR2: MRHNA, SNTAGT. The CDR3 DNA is TGTGCCAGCAGACAACAGGGGAACACTGAAGCTTTCTTT. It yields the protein CASRQQGNTEAFF.

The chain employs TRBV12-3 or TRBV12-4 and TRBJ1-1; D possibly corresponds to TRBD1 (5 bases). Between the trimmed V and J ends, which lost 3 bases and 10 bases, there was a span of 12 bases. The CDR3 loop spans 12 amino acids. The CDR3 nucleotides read TGTGCCAGCAGTTTGTACCGACAGACAGCTTTCTTT. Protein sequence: CASSLYRQTAFF.

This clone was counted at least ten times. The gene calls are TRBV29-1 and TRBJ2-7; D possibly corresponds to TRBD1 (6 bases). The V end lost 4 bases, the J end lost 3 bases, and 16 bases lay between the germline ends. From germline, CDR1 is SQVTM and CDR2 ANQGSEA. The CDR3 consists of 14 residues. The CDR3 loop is CSVAGGDIYYEQYF. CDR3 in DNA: TGCAGCGTTGCTGGTGGGGACATATACTACGAGCAGTACTTC.

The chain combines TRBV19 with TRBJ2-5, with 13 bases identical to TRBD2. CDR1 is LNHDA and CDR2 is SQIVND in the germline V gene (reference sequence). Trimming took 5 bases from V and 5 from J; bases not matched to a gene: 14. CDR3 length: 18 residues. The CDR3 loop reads CASSPGLAGVLPGETQYF. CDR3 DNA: TGTGCCAGTAGTCCTGGACTAGCGGGAGTTCTCCCGGGCGAGACCCAGTACTTC. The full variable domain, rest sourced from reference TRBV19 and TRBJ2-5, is DGGITQSPKYLFRKEGQNVTLSCEQNLNHDAMYWYRQDPGQGLRLIYYSQIVNDFQKGDIAEGYSVSREKKESFPLTVTSAQKNPTAFYLCASSPGLAGVLPGETQYFGPGTRLLVL.

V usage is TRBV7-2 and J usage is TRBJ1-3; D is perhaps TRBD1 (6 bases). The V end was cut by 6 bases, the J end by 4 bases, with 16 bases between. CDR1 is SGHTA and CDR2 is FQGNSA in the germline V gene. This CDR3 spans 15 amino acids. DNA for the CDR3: TGTGCCAGCAGTCTAGGATCAGGGACAGGAAACACCATATATTTT. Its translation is CASSLGSGTGNTIYF.

The CDR3 coding sequence is TGTGCCAGCAGCGAAGTCCACGGGTTCCAAGAGACCCAGTACTTC. Translated: CASSEVHGFQETQYF. The chain links TRBV6-4 to TRBJ2-5; D gene unclear. The V gene lost 6 bases and the J gene lost 1 base, with 15 bases spanning the gap. The germline V gene encodes CDR1 MRHNA and CDR2 SNTAGT. There are 15 residues in the CDR3.

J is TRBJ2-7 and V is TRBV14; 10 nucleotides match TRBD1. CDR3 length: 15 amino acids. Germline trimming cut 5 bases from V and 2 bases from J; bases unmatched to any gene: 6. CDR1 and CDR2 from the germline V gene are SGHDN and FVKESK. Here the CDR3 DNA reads TGTGCCAGCAGCGCCGGGACAGGGGTGACCTACGAGCAGTACTTC. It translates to CASSAGTGVTYEQYF. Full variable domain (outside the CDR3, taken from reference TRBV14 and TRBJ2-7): EAGVTQFPSHSVIEKGQTVTLRCDPISGHDNLYWYRRVMGKEIKFLLHFVKESKQDESGMPNNRFLAERTGGTYSTLKVQPAELEDSGVYFCASSAGTGVTYEQYFGPGTRLTVT.

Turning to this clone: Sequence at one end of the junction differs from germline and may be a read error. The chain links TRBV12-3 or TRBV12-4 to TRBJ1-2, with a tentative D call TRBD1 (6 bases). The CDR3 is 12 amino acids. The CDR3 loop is CASSLAGGGLHF. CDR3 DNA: TGTGCCAGCAGTTTAGCGGGCGGGGGCCTTCACTTC.

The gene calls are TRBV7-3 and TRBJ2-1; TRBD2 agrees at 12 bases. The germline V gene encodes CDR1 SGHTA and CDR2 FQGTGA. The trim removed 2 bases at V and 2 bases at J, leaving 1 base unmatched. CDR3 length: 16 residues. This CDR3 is CASSLWTSGTYNEQFF. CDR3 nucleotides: TGTGCCAGCAGCTTATGGACTAGCGGGACCTACAATGAGCAGTTCTTC.

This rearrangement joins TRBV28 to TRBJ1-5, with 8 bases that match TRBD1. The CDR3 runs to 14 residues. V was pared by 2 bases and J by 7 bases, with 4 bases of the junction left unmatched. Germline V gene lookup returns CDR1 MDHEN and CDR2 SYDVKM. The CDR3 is CASSLGQGAQPQHF. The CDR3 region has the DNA TGTGCCAGCAGTTTAGGGCAGGGGGCGCAGCCCCAGCATTTT.

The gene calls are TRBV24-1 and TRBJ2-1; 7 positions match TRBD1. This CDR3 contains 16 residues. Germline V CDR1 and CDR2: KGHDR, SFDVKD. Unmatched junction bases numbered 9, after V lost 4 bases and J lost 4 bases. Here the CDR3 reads CATSEPTGNGYNEQFF. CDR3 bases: TGTGCCACCAGTGAACCGACAGGGAATGGGTACAATGAGCAGTTCTTC.

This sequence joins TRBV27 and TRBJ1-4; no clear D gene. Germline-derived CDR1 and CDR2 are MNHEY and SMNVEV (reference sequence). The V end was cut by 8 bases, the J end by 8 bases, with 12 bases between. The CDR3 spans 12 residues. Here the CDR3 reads CASLSAGEKLFF. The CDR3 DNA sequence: TGTGCCAGCCTTTCCGCAGGAGAAAAACTGTTTTTT.

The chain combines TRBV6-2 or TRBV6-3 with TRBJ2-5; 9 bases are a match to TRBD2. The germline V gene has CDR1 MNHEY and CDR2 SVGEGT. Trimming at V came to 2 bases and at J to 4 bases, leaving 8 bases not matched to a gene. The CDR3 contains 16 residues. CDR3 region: CASSYGAGGGGETQYF. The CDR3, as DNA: TGTGCCAGCAGTTACGGAGCGGGAGGTGGTGGAGAGACCCAGTACTTC.

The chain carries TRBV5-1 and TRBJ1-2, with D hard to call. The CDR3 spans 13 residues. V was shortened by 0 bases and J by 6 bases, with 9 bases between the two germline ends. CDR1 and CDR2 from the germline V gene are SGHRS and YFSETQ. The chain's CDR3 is CASSLVQEDGYTF. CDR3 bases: TGCGCCAGCAGCTTGGTCCAGGAGGATGGCTACACCTTC.

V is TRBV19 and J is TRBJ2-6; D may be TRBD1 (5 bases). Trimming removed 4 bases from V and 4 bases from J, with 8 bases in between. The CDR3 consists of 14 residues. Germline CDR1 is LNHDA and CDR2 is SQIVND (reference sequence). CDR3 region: CASSTAGGANVLTF. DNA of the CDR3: TGTGCCAGTAGTACCGCAGGGGGGGCCAACGTCCTGACTTTC.

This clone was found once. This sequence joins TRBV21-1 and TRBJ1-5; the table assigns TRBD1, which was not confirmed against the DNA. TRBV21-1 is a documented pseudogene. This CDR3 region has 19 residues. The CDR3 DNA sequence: TGTGCCAGCAGCGCAATTCGGGGACAGGGAAAATATAGCAATCAGCCCCAGCATTTT. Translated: CASSAIRGQGKYSNQPQHF.